One and the same sample provided the 29 T cell receptor beta chains below, sequenced in a study of a mutant IDH1 vaccine in newly diagnosed glioma. Specified time point: baseline, week 1 (first vaccination visit). The treatment here: pre-vaccination baseline after standard-of-care therapy. TCRdb's table, derived via immunoSEQ multiplex PCR, lists solely in-frame clones and lacks some. The table shows 98,000 or so clones, with 85% to 90% occurring only once. Sequencing used PBMCs, obtained from a glioma patient treated with radiotherapy, temozolomide or both. These receptors were obtained from a woman between 50 and 59 years old with glioma.

The chain uses TRBV10-1 and TRBJ1-1; the D gene is possibly TRBD1 (6 bases). Deletions cut 1 base from V and 12 bases from J, with 15 bases between. The germline CDR1 and CDR2 sequences are WNHNN and SYGVQD (reference sequence). This CDR3 has 13 amino acids. CDR3 residues: CASSELAGERTFF. Written as DNA, the CDR3 is TGCGCCAGCAGTGAGTTGGCAGGGGAACGGACTTTCTTT.

The chain joins TRBV27 to TRBJ2-1, with a tentative D call TRBD2 (5 bases). Germline V CDR1 and CDR2: MNHEY, SMNVEV (reference sequence). CDR3 length: 14 amino acids. V was trimmed by 5 bases and J by 0 bases, leaving 8 bases between them. The CDR3 here is CASSTSVSYNEQFF. The CDR3 DNA reads as TGTGCCAGCAGTACTAGTGTCTCCTACAATGAGCAGTTCTTC.

The rearrangement joins TRBV5-1 to TRBJ2-2; D call uncertain. Trimming took 7 bases from V and 2 from J, leaving 12 bases between them. This CDR3 is built from 14 residues. From germline, CDR1 is SGHRS and CDR2 YFSETQ. CDR3 sequence: CASREPFNTGELFF. As DNA, the CDR3 is TGCGCCAGCCGAGAGCCTTTCAACACCGGGGAGCTGTTTTTT.

The CDR3 DNA follows: TGTGCCACCCGACTAGCGGGCCCGACCTCCTACGAGCAGTACTTC. It yields the protein CATRLAGPTSYEQYF. This chain uses TRBV27 with TRBJ2-7; 10 bases match TRBD2. With 10 bases clipped from V and 0 bases from J, the junction kept 9 bases outside the gene matches. This CDR3 comprises 15 residues. CDR1 is MNHEY and CDR2 is SMNVEV in the germline V gene (reference sequence).

A remark on this clone: One junction end disagrees with the germline gene, perhaps due to a read error. Other DNA sequences within the sample encode an identical CDR3. CDR3 region: CASSPSAGGPREQYF. In nucleotides, the CDR3 is TGTGCTAGCAGTCCCTCGGCGGGAGGGCCGAGGGAGCAGTACTTC. This sequence joins TRBV6-5 and TRBJ2-7, with 9 bases that match TRBD2. The CDR3 is 15 amino acids. CDR1 and CDR2 from the germline V gene are MNHEY and SVGAGI.

The gene calls are TRBV27 and TRBJ1-6; D remains ambiguous. This CDR3 is 14 amino acids long. Per germline, CDR1 MNHEY and CDR2 SMNVEV (reference sequence). Trimming removed 7 bases from V and 5 bases from J, with 12 bases in between. The CDR3 bases are TGTGCCAGCACCCCTCGGAGGGATAATTCACCCCTCCACTTT. Translating gives CASTPRRDNSPLHF.

The gene calls are TRBV4-1 and TRBJ2-7; TRBD2 agrees at 11 bases. Per germline, CDR1 MGHRA and CDR2 YSYEKL. With V trimmed by 2 bases and J by 6 bases, 6 bases remained unmatched. This CDR3 spans 15 amino acids. This CDR3 is CASSQWTSGLSEQYF. The CDR3 coding sequence is TGCGCCAGCAGCCAATGGACTAGCGGGCTTAGCGAGCAGTACTTC.

This clone has a single count. This chain joins TRBV7-6 and TRBJ2-5; 8 nucleotides align to TRBD1. The better agreement between TRBJ2-7 and the DNA end casts doubt on the J call. Germline V gene sequence: CDR1 SGHVS, CDR2 FNYEAQ. The CDR3 runs 15 residues. CDR3 sequence reads: CASSSRTGMLYEQYF. The CDR3 region has the DNA TGTGCCAGCAGCTCACGGACAGGGATGTTATACGAGCAGTACTTC.

The gene calls are TRBV6-5 and TRBJ2-1, with no clear D. The V end was cut by 5 bases, the J end by 8 bases, with 10 bases between. CDR3 length: 12 amino acids. Germline lookup yields CDR1 MNHEY and CDR2 SVGAGI. The CDR3 sequence is CASSNRRDEQFF. The CDR3 DNA sequence: TGTGCCAGCAGTAATCGTAGGGATGAGCAGTTCTTC.

The chain links TRBV29-1 to TRBJ2-7; no clear D gene. Trimming removed 4 bases at V and 6 bases at J, with 13 bases between. The CDR3 has 12 residues. The germline V gene has CDR1 SQVTM and CDR2 ANQGSEA. DNA for the CDR3: TGCAGCGTTGCCCCCACCCCGGGCGAGCAGTACTTC. Translated, it gives CSVAPTPGEQYF.

The rearrangement uses TRBV28 and TRBJ2-1; 8 bases match TRBD2. The CDR3 has 12 residues. J lost 13 bases, V lost 5 bases, and 7 bases had no gene match. Germline CDR1 reads MDHEN; CDR2 reads SYDVKM. CDR3: CASSVLSGTQFF. For the CDR3, the DNA is TGTGCCAGCAGTGTACTTAGCGGGACTCAGTTCTTC. The complete variable domain, with remaining parts taken from reference TRBV28 and TRBJ2-1, reads DVKVTQSSRYLVKRTGEKVFLECVQDMDHENMFWYRQDPGLGLRLIYFSYDVKMKEKGDIPEGYSVSREKKERFSLILESASTNQTSMYLCASSVLSGTQFFGPGTRLTVL.

The CDR3 spells CASSSREAQETQYF. The CDR3 DNA reads TGTGCCAGCAGTTCCCGGGAGGCCCAAGAGACCCAGTACTTC. The J gene is TRBJ2-5, the V gene TRBV27; 7 bases align to TRBD2. The junction had 3 bases not matched to a gene; V was cut back by 4 bases and J by 1 base. CDR1 and CDR2 (germline): MNHEY, SMNVEV (reference sequence). This CDR3 has 14 amino acids.

V and J are TRBV4-2 and TRBJ1-1; D might be TRBD1 (5 bases). This CDR3 is built from 13 residues. The germline gives CDR1 LGHNA, CDR2 YNFKEQ. V was pared by 0 bases and J by 10 bases, with 12 bases between. CDR3 nucleotides: TGTGCCAGCAGCCAAGATAAGGTCGGGGGAGCTTTCTTT. Protein sequence: CASSQDKVGGAFF.

The chain couples TRBV28 to TRBJ2-1, with D maybe TRBD2 (6 bases). This CDR3 has 17 residues. The V gene lost 8 bases and the J gene lost 1 base, with 21 bases spanning the gap. Germline assignment: CDR1 MDHEN and CDR2 SYDVKM. Written as DNA, the CDR3 is TGTGCCAGCCGAAGGGACTGGGTACTTGTATCCTACAATGAGCAGTTCTTC. Encoded protein: CASRRDWVLVSYNEQFF.

The CDR3 coding sequence is TGTGCCAGCACCTCAATCCGCCATGAGCAGTTCTTC. It translates to CASTSIRHEQFF. This sequence joins TRBV6-6 and TRBJ2-1, with D unclear. This CDR3 comprises 12 residues. Trimming removed 7 bases at V and 8 bases at J, with 12 bases between. Germline loops: CDR1 MNHNY, CDR2 SVGAGI (reference sequence).

J is TRBJ2-7 and V is TRBV28, with 11 bases fitting TRBD2. V gave up 3 bases and J gave up 5 bases; unmatched junction bases: 6. CDR1 MDHEN and CDR2 SYDVKM come from the germline V gene. This CDR3 contains 15 residues. In DNA, the CDR3 is TGTGCCAGCAGTTTTTTAGCGGGAGGGCCCCACGAGCAGTACTTC. Protein product: CASSFLAGGPHEQYF.

The CDR3 protein is CASSLSSGRGSYEQYF. The CDR3 DNA reads as TGCGCCAGCAGCCTCAGTAGCGGGAGAGGCTCCTACGAGCAGTACTTC. V is TRBV4-1 and J is TRBJ2-5; 9 nucleotides align to TRBD2. The end of the DNA fits TRBJ2-7 better, so the J call may be wrong. This CDR3 is built from 16 residues. CDR1 and CDR2 (germline): MGHRA, YSYEKL.

In its sample, this clone was seen once. This sequence joins TRBV2 and TRBJ2-1; a weak D match, TRBD1 (6 bases). V was trimmed by 7 bases and J by 3 bases, leaving 13 bases between them. Germline loops: CDR1 SNHLY, CDR2 FYNNEI. The CDR3 totals 14 residues. CDR3 loop: CASTGQINYNEQFF. For the CDR3, the DNA is TGTGCCAGCACTGGACAGATCAACTACAATGAGCAGTTCTTC.

The count of this clone is one. The chain is built from TRBV25-1 and TRBJ2-1; a possible D gene is TRBD1 (6 bases). The CDR3 has 15 amino acids. CDR1 MGHDK and CDR2 SYGVNS come from the germline V gene. V lost 2 bases and J 10 bases, leaving 18 bases between the germline ends. The CDR3 loop reads CASSEMGAKGWEQFF. The CDR3 region has the DNA TGTGCCAGCAGTGAAATGGGGGCTAAGGGGTGGGAGCAGTTCTTC.

This clone was seen a few times. The rearrangement links TRBV7-9 to TRBJ2-2; D ambiguous. Looked up from germline, CDR1 is SEHNR and CDR2 is FQNEAQ (reference sequence). CDR3 size: 9 residues. V was trimmed by 5 bases and J by 8 bases, leaving 0 bases between them. The CDR3 DNA follows: TGTGCCAGCAGCGGGGAGCTGTTTTTT. It codes for CASSGELFF.

The V call is TRBV11-2, the J call TRBJ2-3, with D perhaps matching TRBD2 (6 bases). Trimming removed 0 bases from V and 2 bases from J, with 9 bases in between. This CDR3 is 15 amino acids long. CDR1 and CDR2 from the germline V gene are SGHAT and FQNNGV. The CDR3 protein is CASSLEAGVTDTQYF. In DNA form, the CDR3 reads TGTGCCAGCAGCTTAGAAGCGGGTGTCACAGATACGCAGTATTTT.

V and J are TRBV7-9 and TRBJ2-7; D ambiguous. This CDR3 spans 13 amino acids. V gave up 4 bases and J gave up 9 bases, with 16 bases separating them. Germline V gene lookup returns CDR1 SEHNR and CDR2 FQNEAQ (reference sequence). The CDR3 region has the DNA TGTGCCAGCAGCTCGGACCGGAACTTGGGGCAGTACTTC. Translating gives CASSSDRNLGQYF.

The V call is TRBV6-1, the J call TRBJ2-7, with a tentative D call TRBD1 (6 bases). CDR3 length: 14 residues. Trimming stripped 10 bases from V and 0 bases from J, with 16 bases between. CDR1 is MNHNS, CDR2 SASEGT, per germline. CDR3 DNA: TGTGCCACTTTCCAGCAGGGGCACTCCTACGAGCAGTACTTC. Translated: CATFQQGHSYEQYF.

The chain couples TRBV6-5 to TRBJ1-5, with unresolved D. CDR3 length: 13 amino acids. Germline V lookup: CDR1 MNHEY, CDR2 SVGAGI. The V gene lost 5 bases and the J gene lost 5 bases, with 10 bases spanning the gap. The CDR3 bases are TGTGCCAGCAGTGACGACGGAGATCAGCCCCAGCATTTT. This sequence encodes CASSDDGDQPQHF.

This clone was seen a few times. The V call is TRBV30, the J call TRBJ2-2; D tentatively fits TRBD1 or TRBD2 (5 bases each). The CDR3 is made up of 16 amino acids. Germline CDR1 is GTSNPN and CDR2 is SVGIG (reference sequence). V was shortened by 1 base and J by 3 bases, with 15 bases between the two germline ends. CDR3 sequence reads: CAWSGGPGIYTGELFF. CDR3 nucleotide sequence: TGTGCCTGGAGTGGGGGCCCGGGAATTTACACCGGGGAGCTGTTTTTT.

This clone was counted only a few times. The chain employs TRBV9 and TRBJ1-5, with 7 nucleotides matching TRBD1. This CDR3 has 14 amino acids. Trimming at V came to 3 bases and at J to 7 bases, leaving 7 bases not matched to a gene. Germline V gives CDR1 SGDLS, CDR2 YYNGEE. This CDR3 is CASSAEGARQPQHF. The CDR3 DNA sequence: TGTGCCAGCAGCGCAGAGGGGGCTCGCCAGCCCCAGCATTTT.

The chain combines TRBV19 with TRBJ2-5; no definite D call. The CDR3 is 14 amino acids. Germline V gives CDR1 LNHDA, CDR2 SQIVND (reference sequence). V was shortened by 0 bases and J by 2 bases, with 7 bases between the two germline ends. The CDR3 loop is CASSIDLEQETQYF. The CDR3 nucleotides are TGTGCCAGTAGTATAGATCTCGAACAAGAGACCCAGTACTTC.

The chain has TRBV18 and TRBJ2-1, with TRBD1 matching over 10 bases. V trimming: 0 bases; J trimming: 0 bases; junction bases outside the gene matches: 8. CDR1 is KGHSH and CDR2 is LQKENI in the germline V gene. CDR3 length: 19 residues. Written as DNA, the CDR3 is TGTGCCAGCTCACCACCTACCCCCCGGACAGGGGGCTCCTACAATGAGCAGTTCTTC. This sequence encodes CASSPPTPRTGGSYNEQFF.

This clone was observed a single time. The J gene is TRBJ1-5, the V gene TRBV7-8; D is unresolved. The germline V gene encodes CDR1 SGHVS and CDR2 FQNEAQ. There are 15 residues in the CDR3. V gave up 0 bases and J gave up 0 bases, with 6 bases separating them. The CDR3 loop reads CASSLARYSNQPQHF. In DNA, the CDR3 is TGTGCCAGCAGCTTAGCGAGGTATAGCAATCAGCCCCAGCATTTT.